This entry lists 30 T cell receptor beta chains sequenced from one sample in a study of identifying expanded T cells in peripheral blood. This table comes from immunoSEQ multiplex PCR, and its TCRdb copy is limited to in-frame clones, with some not included. The top ten clones hold approximately 8% of a sample with under 150,000 clones, about 86% of them seen once. Sequences were obtained from blood. Every receptor here comes from a person aged 18 to 75 in good health.

The table lists this clone with many counts. This chain connects TRBV4-2 to TRBJ1-6; D gene unclear. The germline V gene encodes CDR1 LGHNA and CDR2 YNFKEQ. CDR3 length equals 12 residues. Trimming took 8 bases from V and 6 from J, leaving 8 bases between them. The CDR3 spells CASRTGNSPLHF. DNA of the CDR3: TGTGCCAGCCGGACGGGTAATTCACCCCTCCACTTT.

The chain carries TRBV19 and TRBJ2-7; maybe TRBD2 (6 bases). The CDR3 contains 12 residues. Per germline, CDR1 LNHDA and CDR2 SQIVND (reference sequence). V lost 11 bases and J 4 bases, leaving 15 bases between the germline ends. Here the CDR3 reads CAPTPAGYEQYF. DNA for the CDR3: TGTGCCCCGACCCCGGCGGGGTACGAGCAGTACTTC. Variable domain in full (rest from reference TRBV19 and TRBJ2-7): DGGITQSPKYLFRKEGQNVTLSCEQNLNHDAMYWYRQDPGQGLRLIYYSQIVNDFQKGDIAEGYSVSREKKESFPLTVTSAQKNPTAFYLCAPTPAGYEQYFGPGTRLTVT.

CDR3 amino acids: CASSVVPSGGNEQFF. The CDR3, as DNA: TGTGCCAGCAGCGTAGTCCCTAGCGGGGGGAATGAGCAGTTCTTC. The rearrangement uses TRBV9 and TRBJ2-1; 11 bases map to TRBD2. Germline V gene sequence: CDR1 SGDLS, CDR2 YYNGEE. The CDR3 length is 15 residues. Germline trimming cut 0 bases from V and 7 bases from J; bases unmatched to any gene: 3.

The chain combines TRBV4-1 with TRBJ1-4, with 11 bases fitting TRBD1. V lost 3 bases, J lost 3 bases, and 3 bases stayed unmatched. This CDR3 region has 16 residues. The germline V gene encodes CDR1 MGHRA and CDR2 YSYEKL. The CDR3 loop is CASSQDRGQANEKLFF. Here the CDR3 DNA reads TGCGCCAGCAGCCAGGACAGGGGGCAAGCTAATGAAAAACTGTTTTTT.

This sequence joins TRBV5-1 and TRBJ2-1; weak D call: TRBD1 (5 bases). The germline CDR1 and CDR2 sequences are SGHRS and YFSETQ. The CDR3 spans 14 residues. The V gene lost 6 bases and the J gene lost 9 bases, with 19 bases spanning the gap. The CDR3 sequence: CASTLTGARGEQFF. CDR3 nucleotides: TGCGCCAGCACCCTAACAGGAGCTCGAGGTGAGCAGTTCTTC.

The J gene is TRBJ2-3, the V gene TRBV30; D is unresolved. There are 15 residues in the CDR3. The V end lost 0 bases, the J end lost 2 bases, and 12 bases lay between the germline ends. Germline V lookup: CDR1 GTSNPN, CDR2 SVGIG (reference sequence). CDR3 protein: CAWSVVQATTDTQYF. The CDR3 nucleotides are TGTGCCTGGAGTGTAGTCCAGGCGACCACAGATACGCAGTATTTT. The variable domain in full, with the rest retrieved from reference TRBV30 and TRBJ2-3, is SQTIHQWPATLVQPVGSPLSLECTVEGTSNPNLYWYRQAAGRGLQLLFYSVGIGQISSEVPQNLSASRPQDRQFILSSKKLLLSDSGFYLCAWSVVQATTDTQYFGPGTRLTVL.

The chain couples TRBV5-6 to TRBJ1-2, with 7 bases fitting TRBD1. V was clipped by 7 bases and J by 1 base; unmatched bases: 4. The CDR3 runs to 13 residues. Germline V gives CDR1 SGHDT, CDR2 YYEEEE. CDR3: CASEGDSNYGYTF. CDR3 in DNA: TGTGCCAGCGAGGGGGACAGTAACTATGGCTACACCTTC.

The chain combines TRBV6-6 with TRBJ1-1; no clear D gene. The V end lost 6 bases, the J end lost 5 bases, and 16 bases lay between the germline ends. This CDR3 has 14 amino acids. From germline, CDR1 is MNHNY and CDR2 SVGAGI (reference sequence). Here the CDR3 reads CASSPNEEGTEAFF. The CDR3 nucleotides read TGTGCCAGCAGCCCCAATGAGGAGGGAACTGAAGCTTTCTTT.

The chain is built from TRBV2 and TRBJ1-1; a possible D gene is TRBD1 (5 bases). The CDR3 totals 14 residues. V was shortened by 5 bases and J by 0 bases, with 10 bases between the two germline ends. Looked up from germline, CDR1 is SNHLY and CDR2 is FYNNEI. CDR3 nucleotides: TGTGCCAGCAGTTTGACAGAACTGAACACTGAAGCTTTCTTT. Protein sequence: CASSLTELNTEAFF.

The V gene is TRBV29-1, the J gene TRBJ1-1; D possibly corresponds to TRBD1 (6 bases). Per the germline V gene, CDR1 is SQVTM and CDR2 is ANQGSEA. V was trimmed by 6 bases and J by 6 bases, leaving 17 bases between them. The CDR3 totals 13 residues. CDR3 sequence: CSVRRTVDAEAFF. The CDR3 DNA follows: TGCAGCGTGCGAAGGACAGTGGACGCTGAAGCTTTCTTT.

This chain connects TRBV7-2 to TRBJ2-7, with 8 bases that match TRBD2. J gave up 4 bases and V 1 base, and 6 bases lay outside the gene matches. CDR1 and CDR2 (germline): SGHTA, FQGNSA. The CDR3 is 15 residues long. The CDR3 region is CASSLGPSGSYEQYF. DNA of the CDR3: TGTGCCAGCAGCTTAGGACCGAGCGGGAGTTACGAGCAGTACTTC.

The chain uses TRBV6-5 and TRBJ2-1; tentatively, D is TRBD2 (7 bases). CDR1 is MNHEY, CDR2 SVGAGI, per germline. This CDR3 contains 13 residues. V lost 8 bases and J 8 bases, leaving 16 bases between the germline ends. In DNA, the CDR3 is TGTGCCAGCGGTAGGGGGGGCCGTTATGAGCAGTTCTTC. Protein product: CASGRGGRYEQFF.

The chain combines TRBV7-2 with TRBJ2-3; D is unclear. Per germline, CDR1 SGHTA and CDR2 FQGNSA. The CDR3 consists of 13 residues. Deletions cut 1 base from V and 5 bases from J, with 7 bases between. The CDR3 bases are TGTGCCAGCAGCTTAGGGGCCCTAGATACGCAGTATTTT. Encoded protein: CASSLGALDTQYF.

This rearrangement joins TRBV10-1 to TRBJ2-3; TRBD2 matches 14 bases. This CDR3 spans 16 amino acids. V lost 3 bases and J lost 5; bases outside the gene matches: 4. From germline, CDR1 is WNHNN and CDR2 SYGVQD (reference sequence). CDR3 residues: CASSDKGTSGRDTQYF. The CDR3, as DNA: TGCGCCAGCAGTGATAAGGGGACTAGCGGGAGAGATACGCAGTATTTT.

A few counts support this clone. The chain has TRBV13 and TRBJ2-7; D assignment may be TRBD1 or TRBD2 (5 bases each). The CDR3 extends over 12 amino acids. V was shortened by 7 bases and J by 6 bases, with 13 bases between the two germline ends. Germline V CDR1 and CDR2: PRHDT, FYEKMQ (reference sequence). The CDR3 DNA reads as TGTGCCAGCACCGGGACGCCGGGCGAGCAGTACTTC. Amino acid sequence: CASTGTPGEQYF.

The chain couples TRBV11-3 to TRBJ2-7; 8 nucleotides line up with TRBD1. Germline V lookup: CDR1 SGHNT, CDR2 YENEEA. This CDR3 region has 14 residues. Germline trimming cut 5 bases from V and 1 base from J; bases unmatched to any gene: 4. In DNA, the CDR3 is TGTGCCAGCAGCCCCGGACAGGGTTCCTACGAGCAGTACTTC. Translation: CASSPGQGSYEQYF.

V gene TRBV19 combines with J gene TRBJ2-3; D is perhaps TRBD1 (5 bases). This CDR3 is built from 13 residues. Germline lookup yields CDR1 LNHDA and CDR2 SQIVND (reference sequence). Trimming left V 5 bases short and J 6 bases short, with 12 bases between. The CDR3 loop reads CASSDSGRDTQYF. As DNA, the CDR3 is TGTGCCAGTAGTGACAGTGGTCGGGATACGCAGTATTTT.

The chain is built from TRBV6-6 and TRBJ1-1; D not resolved. The ends were cut back, 7 bases at V and 1 base at J, with 10 bases in the middle. Looked up from germline, CDR1 is MNHNY and CDR2 is SVGAGI (reference sequence). The CDR3 length is 13 residues. The CDR3 coding sequence is TGTGCCAGCACCCGAGACACGAACACTGAAGCTTTCTTT. Its protein is CASTRDTNTEAFF.

This clone is a singleton in its sample. The genes are TRBV7-9 and TRBJ1-2; D may be TRBD1 (6 bases). Germline V gene lookup returns CDR1 SEHNR and CDR2 FQNEAQ (reference sequence). The CDR3 is 15 amino acids. V was cut by 1 base and J by 0 bases, with 9 bases left in between. The CDR3 reads CASSLGGDTNYGYTF. CDR3 sequence (DNA): TGTGCCAGCAGCTTAGGTGGGGACACTAACTATGGCTACACCTTC.

The rearrangement links TRBV30 to TRBJ2-3; 12 bases fit TRBD2. Trimming at V came to 2 bases and at J to 2 bases, leaving 8 bases not matched to a gene. Per germline, CDR1 GTSNPN and CDR2 SVGIG (reference sequence). The CDR3 runs 17 residues. CDR3 sequence reads: CAWSHPGLAGLTDTQYF. CDR3 DNA sequence: TGTGCCTGGAGTCATCCGGGACTAGCGGGCCTCACAGATACGCAGTATTTT.

J is TRBJ1-1 and V is TRBV14; a possible D gene is TRBD1 (5 bases). There are 14 residues in the CDR3. With 4 bases removed from V and 1 base from J, the gap between germline ends came to 10 bases. Germline V lookup: CDR1 SGHDN, CDR2 FVKESK. This CDR3 reads CASSLFRGNTEAFF. The CDR3 DNA reads TGTGCCAGCAGCCTCTTTAGGGGGAACACTGAAGCTTTCTTT.

J is TRBJ1-4 and V is TRBV5-6; 8 bases match TRBD1. V shed 4 bases and J 5 bases; nucleotides not matched to a gene: 7. This CDR3 contains 15 residues. Germline CDR1 and CDR2: SGHDT and YYEEEE. The CDR3, as DNA: TGTGCCAGCAGCCCAAGGACAGGGTGGAATGAAAAACTGTTTTTT. As protein: CASSPRTGWNEKLFF.

The CDR3 sequence is CASSLALGAAGANVLTF. The CDR3 DNA reads as TGTGCCAGCAGCTTGGCCCTGGGCGCGGCTGGGGCCAACGTCCTGACTTTC. The chain uses TRBV5-6 and TRBJ2-6; D remains unclear. The germline gives CDR1 SGHDT, CDR2 YYEEEE. The CDR3 loop spans 17 amino acids. With 0 bases removed from V and 2 bases from J, the gap between germline ends came to 12 bases.

The CDR3 region is CASSTSPQGNNEKLFF. CDR3 coding DNA: TGCGCCAGCAGCACCTCCCCACAGGGAAATAATGAAAAACTGTTTTTT. The chain couples TRBV5-1 to TRBJ1-4; D perhaps matches TRBD1 (6 bases). Germline V gives CDR1 SGHRS, CDR2 YFSETQ. Between the trimmed V and J ends, which lost 4 bases and 4 bases, there was a span of 17 bases. The CDR3 has 16 amino acids.

J is TRBJ1-5 and V is TRBV7-3; D is undetermined. V lost 2 bases, J lost 3 bases, and 11 bases lay in between. Germline loops: CDR1 SGHTA, CDR2 FQGTGA. CDR3 length: 15 amino acids. The CDR3 region has the DNA TGTGCCAGCAGCTTATATTTCGGGGTCAATCAGCCCCAGCATTTT. It translates to CASSLYFGVNQPQHF.

This chain connects TRBV7-2 to TRBJ1-1, with 7 bases matching TRBD1. Germline CDR1 SGHTA, CDR2 FQGNSA. V lost 5 bases and J lost 0; bases outside the gene matches: 6. This CDR3 contains 15 residues. The CDR3 DNA is TGTGCCAGCAGCCCGGGACAGCCAATGAACACTGAAGCTTTCTTT. It yields the protein CASSPGQPMNTEAFF.

The sample holds one count of this clone. The chain links TRBV29-1 to TRBJ1-2, with 9 bases matching TRBD1. Germline assignment: CDR1 SQVTM and CDR2 ANQGSEA. J gave up 6 bases and V 1 base, and 0 bases lay outside the gene matches. This CDR3 is built from 12 residues. Written as DNA, the CDR3 is TGCAGCGTTGAAGGACAGGGGGATGGCTACACCTTC. Its translation: CSVEGQGDGYTF.

This sequence joins TRBV10-2 and TRBJ1-3; D call uncertain. Germline-derived CDR1 and CDR2 are WSHSY and SAAADI. V lost 0 bases to trimming and J lost 4 bases, with 7 bases between them. This CDR3 region has 14 residues. The CDR3: CASSESSLGNTIYF. The CDR3 DNA is TGCGCCAGCAGTGAGTCCTCCCTCGGAAACACCATATATTTT.

Here the CDR3 DNA reads TGTGCCAGCAGTACCGACAGGGGGCGAGGCTACACCTTC. The encoded protein is CASSTDRGRGYTF. This chain uses TRBV6-5 with TRBJ1-2; 10 nucleotides line up with TRBD1. V gave up 5 bases and J gave up 8 bases; unmatched junction bases: 5. Germline CDR1 is MNHEY and CDR2 is SVGAGI. The CDR3 loop spans 13 amino acids.

The chain couples TRBV6-5 to TRBJ2-1, with no clear D. Looked up from germline, CDR1 is MNHEY and CDR2 is SVGAGI. The V end was cut by 1 base, the J end by 4 bases, with 5 bases between. The CDR3 is made up of 13 amino acids. CDR3 in amino acids: CASSYFRYNEQFF. Here the CDR3 DNA reads TGTGCCAGCAGTTACTTCAGATACAATGAGCAGTTCTTC.